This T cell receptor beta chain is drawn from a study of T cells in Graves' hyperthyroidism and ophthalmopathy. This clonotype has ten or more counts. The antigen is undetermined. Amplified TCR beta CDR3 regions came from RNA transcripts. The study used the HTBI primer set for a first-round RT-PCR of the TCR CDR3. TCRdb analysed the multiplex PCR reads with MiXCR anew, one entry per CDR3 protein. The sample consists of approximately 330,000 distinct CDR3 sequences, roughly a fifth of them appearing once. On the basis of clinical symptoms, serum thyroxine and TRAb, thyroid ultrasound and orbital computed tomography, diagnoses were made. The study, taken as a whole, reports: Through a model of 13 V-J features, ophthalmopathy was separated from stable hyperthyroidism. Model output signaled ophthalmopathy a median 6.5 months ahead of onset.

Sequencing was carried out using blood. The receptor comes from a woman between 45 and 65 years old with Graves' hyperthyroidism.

CDR3 protein: CASSPGSLAGGYEQYF. The CDR3 nucleotides are TGCGCCAGCAGCCCCGGTAGCCTAGCGGGAGGTTACGAGCAGTACTTC. The chain carries TRBV5-1 and TRBJ2-7, with TRBD2 matching 11 bases. The CDR3 spans 16 residues. Germline V lookup: CDR1 SGHRS, CDR2 YFSETQ. J gave up 4 bases and V 4 bases, and 10 bases lay outside the gene matches.